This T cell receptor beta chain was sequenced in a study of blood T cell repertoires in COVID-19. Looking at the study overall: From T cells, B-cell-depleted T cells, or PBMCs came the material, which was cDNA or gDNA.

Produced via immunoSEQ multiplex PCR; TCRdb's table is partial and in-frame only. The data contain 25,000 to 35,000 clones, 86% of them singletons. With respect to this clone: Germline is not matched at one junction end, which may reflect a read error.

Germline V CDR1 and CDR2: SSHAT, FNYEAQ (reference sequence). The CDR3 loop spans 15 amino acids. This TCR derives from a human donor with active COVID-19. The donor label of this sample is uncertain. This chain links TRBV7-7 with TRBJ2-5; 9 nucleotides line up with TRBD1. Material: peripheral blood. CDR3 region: CASSLGQGTWETQYF. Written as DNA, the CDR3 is TGTGCTAGCAGCTTAGGACAGGGGACTTGGGAGACCCAGTACTTC. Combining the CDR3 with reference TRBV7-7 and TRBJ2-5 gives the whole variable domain GAGVSQSPRYKVTKRGQDVTLRCDPISSHATLYWYQQALGQGPEFLTYFNYEAQPDKSGLPSDRFSAERPEGSISTLTIQRTEQRDSAMYRCASSLGQGTWETQYFGPGTRLLVL.